This T cell receptor (beta chain) was profiled in a study of Ad26.COV2.S vaccination and SARS-CoV-2 variants. Study-wide points: Overall T cell responses may have been underestimated by the analyses of TCR breadth and depth.

TCRdb keeps only in-frame clones here, not all; method: immunoSEQ multiplex PCR. The sample consists of 300,000 to 350,000 clones, roughly 90% of them appearing once. Of note for this clone: What it recognizes is unknown.

Treatment here: some 20 received Ad26.COV2.S at low or high dose, single or two shots; about five received placebo; per-sample allocation not given. Specimens were obtained on day 63 following the first vaccine or placebo injection. The CDR3 runs to 14 residues. V was trimmed by 5 bases and J by 2 bases, leaving 10 bases between them. Germline V lookup: CDR1 LNHDA, CDR2 SQIVND (reference sequence). The source material was peripheral blood, sampled in a trial of Ad26.COV2.S vaccine versus placebo. This clonotype was obtained from a person aged 18 to 59 who received the Ad26.COV2.S COVID-19 vaccine or a placebo. The J gene is TRBJ1-3, the V gene TRBV19; maybe TRBD1 (6 bases). Here the CDR3 reads CASSFGGPGNTIYF. The CDR3 bases are TGTGCCAGTAGTTTCGGGGGGCCTGGAAACACCATATATTTT. The whole variable domain, remainder taken from reference TRBV19 and TRBJ1-3, is DGGITQSPKYLFRKEGQNVTLSCEQNLNHDAMYWYRQDPGQGLRLIYYSQIVNDFQKGDIAEGYSVSREKKESFPLTVTSAQKNPTAFYLCASSFGGPGNTIYFGEGSWLTVV.